These T cell receptor beta chains were read from a single sample in a study of CD8+ T cells in alopecia areata. Assay used: immunoSEQ multiplex PCR; TCRdb lists only in-frame clones, some missing. The sample comprises more than 200,000 clones, over 60% of which are singletons, and more than 0.95% rests with the top ten. Sequences were derived from CD4+ T cells sorted from blood, sampled around week 42, from a patient treated with tofacitinib. These receptors came from a human donor with alopecia areata. Each CDR3 is given with its conserved first and last residue. The D gene is left open where the match is weak. Expanded clones get a size class; other rows say once, few or many, or leave the size out.

v_call	j_call	clone_size	d_call	cdr3_nt	cdr3_aa
TRBV29-1	TRBJ2-7	-	-	TGCAGCGTTGTTTTTAGCTACGAGCAGTACTTC	CSVVFSYEQYF
TRBV6-1	TRBJ2-7	-	-	TGTGCCAGCAGTCAGGAGGCCTCCTACGAGCAGTACTTC	CASSQEASYEQYF
TRBV30	TRBJ2-5	few	-	TGTGCCTGGAGTGCGGGGGGCCTGACCTTCCAAGAGACCCAGTACTTC	CAWSAGGLTFQETQYF
TRBV29-1	TRBJ1-2	few	-	TGCAGCGTTGGGGACACGGGCTACACCTTC	CSVGDTGYTF
TRBV5-5	TRBJ1-2	-	TRBD1	TGTGCCAGCAGCTTGTTGATTCCGGGACAGGTCCTCTTC	CASSLLIPGQVLF
TRBV7-2	TRBJ1-5	-	-	TGTGCCAGCAGGATGAGGGACGGTTATCAGCCCCAGCATTTT	CASRMRDGYQPQHF
TRBV23-1	TRBJ1-2	-	-	TGCGCCAGCAGTCAGATTCGACCGAGAAACTATGGCTACACCTTC	CASSQIRPRNYGYTF
TRBV18	TRBJ2-7	-	-	TGTGCCAGCTCCCCCCGGGGAAACGAGCAGTACTTC	CASSPRGNEQYF
TRBV11-2	TRBJ2-5	few	-	TGTGCCAGCAGCTCCCAAAGCCAGGGAGAGACCCAGTACTTC	CASSSQSQGETQYF
TRBV5-1	TRBJ2-7	few	TRBD1	TGCGCCAGCGCTCGACAGGGTATCGACGAGCAGTACTTC	CASARQGIDEQYF
TRBV4-1	TRBJ2-1	-	-	TGCGCCAGCAGCCAAGTACCAGGGTACAATGAGCAGTTCTTC	CASSQVPGYNEQFF
TRBV9	TRBJ2-2	-	TRBD2	TGTGCCAGCAGCGTTTGGGAGGGCGGGGAGCTGTTTTTT	CASSVWEGGELFF
TRBV9	TRBJ1-2	-	TRBD1	TGTGCCAGCAGCTTTTTCCCGGGACAGGGGACCGGGGGCTACACCTTC	CASSFFPGQGTGGYTF
TRBV18	TRBJ2-3	-	-	TGTGCCAGCTCACCTTCTCAACGCAGGGTACCCACAGATACGCAGTATTTT	CASSPSQRRVPTDTQYF
TRBV9	TRBJ1-1	-	-	TGTGCCAGCAGCGTAGGACAGCTGAACACTGAAGCTTTCTTT	CASSVGQLNTEAFF
TRBV2	TRBJ2-4	few	-	TGTGCCAGCAGTCCATCCGAGCCCAAAAACATTCAGTACTTC	CASSPSEPKNIQYF
TRBV5-6	TRBJ2-1	-	TRBD1	TGTGCCAGCACCCAACCCGGGACAGGGGTATTGAATGAGCAGTTCTTC	CASTQPGTGVLNEQFF
TRBV2	TRBJ1-5	-	TRBD1	TGTGCCAGCAGTGGAGGGACAGGGAACAATCAGCCCCAGCATTTT	CASSGGTGNNQPQHF
TRBV30	TRBJ2-7	-	TRBD1	TGTGCCTGGAGGAGACAGGGGGCCTACGAGCAGTACTTC	CAWRRQGAYEQYF
TRBV5-1	TRBJ2-3	few	-	TGCGCCAGCAGCTTGACGGCAGATACGCAGTATTTT	CASSLTADTQYF
TRBV15	TRBJ1-2	-	-	TGTGCCACCAGCAGAGAGAGTTATGGCTACACCTTC	CATSRESYGYTF
TRBV19	TRBJ2-7	-	TRBD1	TGTGCCAGTACCCGGACGGGGACAGGGGGCTACGAGCAGTACTTC	CASTRTGTGGYEQYF
TRBV6-1	TRBJ1-5	-	-	TGTGCCAGCAGTGAAGCCGGAGGGGGCAATCAGCCCCAGCATTTT	CASSEAGGGNQPQHF
TRBV7-9	TRBJ2-6	-	TRBD1	TGTGCCAGCAGCTCAGGGACAGGGGGCACCTTCTCTGGGGCCAACGTCCTGACTTTC	CASSSGTGGTFSGANVLTF
TRBV7-6	TRBJ2-7	-	-	TGTGCCAGCAGCGAGCCGGGACTTAGGGAGCAGTACTTC	CASSEPGLREQYF
TRBV5-1	TRBJ2-5	few	TRBD1	TGCGCCAGCAGCGGGGGACAGCTAGAGACCCAGTACTTC	CASSGGQLETQYF
TRBV29-1	TRBJ2-7	few	TRBD1	TGCAGCGTTAAGGCAGACAGGGTCGAGCAGTACTTC	CSVKADRVEQYF
TRBV5-1	TRBJ1-2	-	-	TGCGCCAGCAGCACCCAACCAGGCTCGGAGAATGGCTACACCTTC	CASSTQPGSENGYTF
TRBV5-1	TRBJ2-5	-	-	TGCGCCAGCAGCTTGGAACAGGGCGGGGAGACCCAGTACTTC	CASSLEQGGETQYF
TRBV7-2	TRBJ1-5	-	-	TGTGCCAGCAGCTTAGATCGGCAGCCCCAGCATTTT	CASSLDRQPQHF
TRBV29-1	TRBJ1-1	few	-	TGCAGCGCTCGTAGTGGGTTAAACACTGAAGCTTTCTTT	CSARSGLNTEAFF
TRBV5-6	TRBJ1-5	-	-	TGTGCCAGCAGCTTTTGGGGTAGCAATCAGCCCCAGCATTTT	CASSFWGSNQPQHF
TRBV4-3	TRBJ2-6	-	TRBD1	TGCGCCAGCAGCGAGGACAGGTCCTCTGGGGCCAACGTCCTGACTTTC	CASSEDRSSGANVLTF
TRBV29-1	TRBJ1-3	-	-	TGCAGCGTTGAAGGTCACTCTGGAAACACCATATATTTT	CSVEGHSGNTIYF
TRBV2	TRBJ1-5	few	-	TGTGCCAGCAGTGTTGCGGCCAATTATCAGCCCCAGCATTTT	CASSVAANYQPQHF
TRBV5-1	TRBJ1-4	-	-	TGCGCCAGCAGCTCGGGTTCAGGTTCTGGAGAAAAACTGTTTTTT	CASSSGSGSGEKLFF
TRBV7-2	TRBJ2-7	-	-	TGTGCCAGCAGCTTAGGGCAGAGCTCCTACGAGCAGTACTTC	CASSLGQSSYEQYF
TRBV7-9	TRBJ1-5	-	-	TGTGCCAGCAGCTTGGACTCTTTGGGCAATCAGCCCCAGCATTTT	CASSLDSLGNQPQHF
TRBV28	TRBJ1-2	-	TRBD1	TGTGCCAGCAGCCCGCACAGGGGGTCGGACTATGGCTACACCTTC	CASSPHRGSDYGYTF
TRBV29-1	TRBJ1-1	-	-	TGCAGCGTCGGGAGGTCAGGGAACACTGAAGCTTTCTTT	CSVGRSGNTEAFF